A single T cell receptor (beta chain) is shown here with its context. Profiling relied on immunoSEQ multiplex PCR, and the TCRdb table lists in-frame clones only, not all of them. The sample shows about 48,000 clones, about 86% of them seen only once. V lost 3 bases and J lost 7; bases outside the gene matches: 13. CDR3 size: 18 residues. Germline CDR1 and CDR2: SGDLS and YYNGEE. The entry originates in a study of PD-L1 blockade in urothelial cancer. Time point defined: peripheral blood 6 weeks after treatment start. The gene calls are TRBV9 and TRBJ1-6; 10 bases map to TRBD1. The sample was PBMCs, taken around atezolizumab (anti-PD-L1) treatment. The TCR originated in a man aged 55 to 70 with urothelial cancer. The CDR3 bases are TGTGCCAGCAGCGCCACTAACCGGGACAGGGGCTCCAATTCACCCCTCCACTTT. It translates to CASSATNRDRGSNSPLHF.